The T cell receptor (beta chain) described here comes from a study of T cell changes during pregnancy in multiple sclerosis (dated by TCRdb to about 2019). The study in broad terms: The study looked at changes in the T cell repertoire across pregnancy in women with multiple sclerosis.

Trimming leaves V shorter by 5 bases and J shorter by 4 bases, with the junction holding 9 bases beyond the gene matches. Including cysteine and phenylalanine, the CDR3 has 16 amino acids. Kept here is only the CDR3 DNA, which spans 48 bases and is read in frame from base 1. The germline V gene specifies MGHDK as CDR1 and SYGVNS as CDR2. Worth noting for this clone: Its antigen is not yet known. Within one base of it there is no much larger clone, and no base qualities were kept.

Receptor amplification or capture employed the immunoSEQ multiplex PCR assay. Drawn from immuneACCESS, this table holds only the in-frame rearrangements with V and J called that TCRdb kept. Clones are partly lost; checked studies trace under half to an unresolved V gene and leave the rest unexplained. This sample holds 50,000 or so clones; 92% were observed only once. The ten most abundant clones make up 0.5% to 0.6% of the sample. The V and J genes are TRBV25-1 and TRBJ2-1, with 9 bases matching TRBD1. The clonotype comes from a female donor with multiple sclerosis, enrolled in a pregnancy study. The sequencing used CD4+ T cells from peripheral blood mononuclear cells, collected after pregnancy. The nucleotide sequence is given as TGTGCCAGCAGTCAAACCGGGACAGGGAGGTACAATGAGCAGTTCTTC. The encoded protein is CASSQTGTGRYNEQFF.